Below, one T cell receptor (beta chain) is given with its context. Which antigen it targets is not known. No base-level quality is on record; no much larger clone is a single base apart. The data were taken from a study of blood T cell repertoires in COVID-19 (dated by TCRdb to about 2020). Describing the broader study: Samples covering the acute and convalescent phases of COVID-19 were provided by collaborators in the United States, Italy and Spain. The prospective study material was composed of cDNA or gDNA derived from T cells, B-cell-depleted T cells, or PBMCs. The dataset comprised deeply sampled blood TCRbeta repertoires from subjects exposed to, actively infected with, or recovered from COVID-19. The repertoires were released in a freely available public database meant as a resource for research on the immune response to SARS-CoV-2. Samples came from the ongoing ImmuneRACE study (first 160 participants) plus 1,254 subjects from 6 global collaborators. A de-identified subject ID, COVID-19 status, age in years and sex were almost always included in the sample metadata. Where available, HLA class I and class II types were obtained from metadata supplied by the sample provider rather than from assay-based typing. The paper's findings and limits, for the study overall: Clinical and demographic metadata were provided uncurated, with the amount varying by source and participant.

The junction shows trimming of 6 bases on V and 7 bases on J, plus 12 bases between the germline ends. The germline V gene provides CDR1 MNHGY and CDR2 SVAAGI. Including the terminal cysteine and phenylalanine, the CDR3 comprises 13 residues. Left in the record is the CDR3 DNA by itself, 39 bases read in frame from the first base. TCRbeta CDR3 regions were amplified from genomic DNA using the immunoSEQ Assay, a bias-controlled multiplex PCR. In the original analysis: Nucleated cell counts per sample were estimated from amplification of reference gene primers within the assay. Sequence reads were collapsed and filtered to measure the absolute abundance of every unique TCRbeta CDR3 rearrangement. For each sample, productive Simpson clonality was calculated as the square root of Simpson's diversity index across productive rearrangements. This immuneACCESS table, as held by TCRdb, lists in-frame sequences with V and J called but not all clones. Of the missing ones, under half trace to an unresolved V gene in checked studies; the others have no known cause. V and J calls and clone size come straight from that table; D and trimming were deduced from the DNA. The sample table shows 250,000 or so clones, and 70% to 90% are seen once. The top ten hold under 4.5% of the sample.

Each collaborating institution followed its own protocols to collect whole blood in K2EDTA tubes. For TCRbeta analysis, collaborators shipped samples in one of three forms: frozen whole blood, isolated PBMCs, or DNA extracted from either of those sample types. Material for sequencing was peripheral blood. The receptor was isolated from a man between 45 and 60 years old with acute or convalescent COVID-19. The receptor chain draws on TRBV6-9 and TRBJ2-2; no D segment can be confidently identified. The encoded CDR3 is CASSPSFGGELFF. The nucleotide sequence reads TGTGCCAGCAGCCCTTCTTTCGGCGGGGAGCTGTTTTTT.